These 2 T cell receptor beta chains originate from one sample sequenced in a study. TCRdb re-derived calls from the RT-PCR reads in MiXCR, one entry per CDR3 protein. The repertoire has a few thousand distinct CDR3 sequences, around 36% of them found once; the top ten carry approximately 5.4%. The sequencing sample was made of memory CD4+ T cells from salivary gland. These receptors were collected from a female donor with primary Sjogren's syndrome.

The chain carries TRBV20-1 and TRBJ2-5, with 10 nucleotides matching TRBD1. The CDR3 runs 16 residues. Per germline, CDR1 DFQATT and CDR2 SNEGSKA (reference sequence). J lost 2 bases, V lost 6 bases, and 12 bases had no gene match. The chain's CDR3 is CSASSSTGGIQETQYF. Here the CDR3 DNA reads TGCAGTGCCAGCAGCTCGACAGGGGGCATTCAAGAGACCCAGTACTTC.

The chain's CDR3 is CSALRGNSPLHF. CDR3 nucleotides: TGCAGTGCGTTGCGGGGGAATTCACCCCTCCACTTT. This rearrangement joins TRBV20-1 to TRBJ1-6; weak D call: TRBD1 (5 bases). This CDR3 is built from 12 residues. The ends were cut back, 6 bases at V and 7 bases at J, with 10 bases in the middle. CDR1 DFQATT and CDR2 SNEGSKA come from the germline V gene (reference sequence).